One and the same sample provided the 5 T cell receptor beta chains below, sequenced in a study of cytomegalovirus exposure and HLA in healthy donors. The primer mix had 60 Vbeta and 13 Jbeta primers. The protocol was immunoSEQ multiplex PCR, while the TCRdb copy is restricted to in-frame clones and leaves out a portion. The table lists 100,000 to 150,000 clones. Sequenced: PBMCs. These receptors were taken from a woman between 35 and 50 years old in good health and CMV-seronegative.

CDR3 DNA sequence: TGCGCCAGCAGCGCCGGGACAGGGTTCCCCTACGAGCAGTACTTC. This sequence encodes CASSAGTGFPYEQYF. V is TRBV5-1 and J is TRBJ2-7, with 9 bases aligning to TRBD1. Germline CDR1 reads SGHRS; CDR2 reads YFSETQ. CDR3 size: 15 residues. After removal of 4 bases from V and 2 bases from J, the junction contained 7 bases not matched to a gene.

The chain links TRBV2 to TRBJ2-3; 8 positions match TRBD2. J was trimmed by 1 base and V by 2 bases; bases with no gene match: 2. From germline, CDR1 is SNHLY and CDR2 FYNNEI. The CDR3 is 15 amino acids. The CDR3 protein is CASSELRGGTDTQYF. In DNA form, the CDR3 reads TGTGCCAGCAGTGAATTGCGGGGGGGCACAGATACGCAGTATTTT.

The rearrangement uses TRBV5-4 and TRBJ1-6, with D perhaps matching TRBD1 (6 bases). Germline-derived CDR1 and CDR2 are SGHNT and YYREEE (reference sequence). The length of the CDR3 is 15 residues. V was clipped by 4 bases and J by 4 bases, with 12 bases between them. This chain's CDR3 is CASSLTGSYNSPLHF. The CDR3 coding sequence is TGTGCCAGCAGCCTGACAGGTTCTTATAATTCACCCCTCCACTTT.

The chain joins TRBV5-1 to TRBJ1-1; no definite D call. Trimming cost V 5 bases and J 1 base, with 9 bases left between them. Germline values: CDR1 SGHRS, CDR2 YFSETQ. CDR3 length equals 13 residues. DNA for the CDR3: TGCGCCAGCAGAACGACTGAGAACACTGAAGCTTTCTTT. It yields the protein CASRTTENTEAFF.

This chain joins TRBV6-5 and TRBJ1-1; 11 nucleotides agree with TRBD1. Per germline, CDR1 MNHEY and CDR2 SVGAGI. The V segment lost 4 bases and the J segment 2 bases; nucleotides outside the gene matches: 6. The CDR3 totals 16 residues. CDR3 loop: CASSSGQGAGNTEAFF. The DNA of the CDR3 is TGTGCCAGCAGTTCCGGACAGGGGGCTGGAAACACTGAAGCTTTCTTT.